Included here is one TCR beta chain sequence, with context. Original analysis: Nucleated cell number was recorded as an estimate derived from reference gene primer amplification. TCRdb's copy holds only in-frame clones and misses some; the assay was immunoSEQ multiplex PCR. D and trimming come from the DNA, and the V and J calls and clone size come from that table. Here the sample spans 250,000 or so clones, roughly 86% being singletons. There are 15 residues in the CDR3. The germline V gene encodes CDR1 SGHNT and CDR2 YENEEA. Trimming took 4 bases from V and 7 from J, leaving 20 bases between them. These data come from a study of blood T cell repertoires in COVID-19. The Seattle patients, enrolled during active infection, were followed longitudinally.

Sequencing input: peripheral blood. The V gene is TRBV11-3, the J gene TRBJ2-7, with D maybe TRBD1 (7 bases). This TCR was sampled from a woman aged 60 to 75 with COVID-19, enrolled during active disease. The chain's CDR3 is CASSSRQGGKREQYF. The CDR3 nucleotides are TGTGCCAGCAGCTCAAGACAGGGAGGTAAACGGGAGCAGTACTTC.